This T cell receptor (beta chain) is from a study of T cell repertoires in cytomegalovirus infection. V shed 1 base and J shed 4 bases, with 13 bases lying between them. CDR3 size: 15 residues. The V gene's germline CDR1 is SEHNR and CDR2 FQNEAQ (reference sequence). One entry per CDR3 protein results from TCRdb running MiXCR on the reads. The sample shows about 130,000 distinct CDR3 sequences, roughly a quarter of them seen only once. About this clonotype itself: The antigen remains undetermined.

The TCR was taken from a human donor in good health (CMV status not recorded). Some clones in this sample may be carry-over from other donors' samples. The chain carries TRBV7-9 and TRBJ2-5; D may be TRBD2 (6 bases). The specimen sequenced was PBMCs, sequenced either directly or after in vitro stimulation (not recorded which). In nucleotides, the CDR3 is TGTGCCAGCAGCTTAGGACGCGGGGTCGGAGAGACCCAGTACTTC. This encodes CASSLGRGVGETQYF.